Listed here are 15 T cell receptor beta chains from one sample, sequenced in a study of blood T cell repertoires in COVID-19. The table came from immunoSEQ multiplex PCR; TCRdb's copy has only in-frame clones and leaves some out. The sample carries around 150,000 clones, roughly 90% recorded once. Sequencing input: peripheral blood. Receptors originate from a man aged 25-40 years with COVID-19, enrolled during active disease.

The V call is TRBV27, the J call TRBJ2-1, with no clear D. The CDR3 has 13 amino acids. Trimming removed 4 bases at V and 5 bases at J, with 9 bases between. Germline loops: CDR1 MNHEY, CDR2 SMNVEV (reference sequence). For the CDR3, the DNA is TGTGCCAGCAGTTCTGGGCCAGACAATGAGCAGTTCTTC. This sequence encodes CASSSGPDNEQFF.

V is TRBV7-9 and J is TRBJ1-3; D ambiguous. The CDR3 is 13 residues long. The ends were cut back, 7 bases at V and 0 bases at J, with 7 bases in the middle. Germline CDR1 reads SEHNR; CDR2 reads FQNEAQ (reference sequence). CDR3 coding DNA: TGTGCCAGCATCCCCAGCTCTGGAAACACCATATATTTT. Translation: CASIPSSGNTIYF.

The chain has TRBV29-1 and TRBJ1-3, with no clear D. V was pared by 7 bases and J by 0 bases, with 16 bases between. The germline V gene has CDR1 SQVTM and CDR2 ANQGSEA. CDR3 size: 15 residues. The CDR3 bases are TGCAGCGCCCCTGGGCCCCCCAGCTCTGGAAACACCATATATTTT. It is translated as CSAPGPPSSGNTIYF.

V gene TRBV21-1 combines with J gene TRBJ1-6; the tabulated D call, TRBD1, remains unverified against the DNA. TRBV21-1 is marked as a pseudogene. The CDR3 runs to 18 residues. The CDR3 region is CASSKEGQGTPKDSPLHF. The CDR3 DNA reads TGTGCCAGCAGCAAAGAGGGCCAGGGGACCCCTAAGGATTCACCCCTCCACTTT.

This chain joins TRBV5-4 and TRBJ2-1, with 8 bases lining up with TRBD2. The CDR3 has 15 amino acids. Germline V gene sequence: CDR1 SGHNT, CDR2 YYREEE (reference sequence). J was trimmed by 2 bases and V by 1 base; bases with no gene match: 2. The CDR3 loop is CASSLTSGAYNEQFF. DNA of the CDR3: TGTGCCAGCAGCTTGACTAGCGGTGCCTACAATGAGCAGTTCTTC.

A few counts support this clone. The rearrangement uses TRBV7-2 and TRBJ2-5; 9 bases are a match to TRBD2. Germline CDR1 and CDR2: SGHTA and FQGNSA. This CDR3 spans 16 amino acids. V was clipped by 1 base and J by 7 bases; unmatched bases: 10. The CDR3 sequence is CASSLGGLARSGTQYF. In nucleotides, the CDR3 is TGTGCCAGCAGCTTAGGCGGACTAGCGCGTTCGGGGACCCAGTACTTC.

This clone was seen only once. This chain joins TRBV6-2 or TRBV6-3 and TRBJ1-4; 9 bases are shared with TRBD1. The CDR3 loop spans 15 amino acids. Trimming cost V 4 bases and J 6 bases; bases outside gene matches: 6. Germline-derived CDR1 and CDR2 are MNHEY and SVGEGT. CDR3 amino acids: CASSSPGQGYEKLFF. The CDR3 region has the DNA TGTGCCAGCAGTTCCCCGGGACAGGGCTATGAAAAACTGTTTTTT.

This chain uses TRBV7-2 with TRBJ2-1; no firm D call. Germline values: CDR1 SGHTA, CDR2 FQGNSA. This CDR3 has 16 amino acids. V was cut by 0 bases and J by 0 bases, with 9 bases left in between. CDR3 loop: CASSLAGGFSYNEQFF. CDR3 sequence (DNA): TGTGCCAGCAGCTTAGCAGGCGGATTCTCCTACAATGAGCAGTTCTTC.

The V and J genes are TRBV4-2 and TRBJ1-2; 8 bases are shared with TRBD1. Germline V CDR1 and CDR2: LGHNA, YNFKEQ. V trimming: 1 base; J trimming: 4 bases; junction bases outside the gene matches: 5. The CDR3 is 15 residues long. This chain's CDR3 is CASSQVRTGSYGYTF. The CDR3 region has the DNA TGTGCCAGCAGCCAAGTGAGGACAGGGAGCTATGGCTACACCTTC.

The CDR3 here is CASSPRDYQDTQYF. CDR3 bases: TGTGCCAGCAGCCCCCGGGACTACCAAGATACGCAGTATTTT. The gene calls are TRBV2 and TRBJ2-3; the match to TRBD2 covers 7 bases. J was trimmed by 5 bases and V by 6 bases; bases with no gene match: 8. The germline V gene has CDR1 SNHLY and CDR2 FYNNEI. There are 14 residues in the CDR3.

In nucleotides, the CDR3 is TGTGCCAGCAGCTCCGGGACAGTCTACAATGAGCAGTTCTTC. This codes for CASSSGTVYNEQFF. The rearrangement joins TRBV27 to TRBJ2-1, with TRBD1 identical over 7 bases. J gave up 3 bases and V 6 bases, and 5 bases lay outside the gene matches. Looked up from germline, CDR1 is MNHEY and CDR2 is SMNVEV (reference sequence). This CDR3 spans 14 amino acids.

The V gene is TRBV28, the J gene TRBJ2-7, with 11 bases aligning to TRBD1. CDR3 size: 16 residues. CDR1 is MDHEN and CDR2 is SYDVKM in the germline V gene. V lost 3 bases to trimming and J lost 4 bases; unmatched junction nucleotides: 8. The CDR3 sequence: CASSLPGTGGRYEQYF. For the CDR3, the DNA is TGTGCCAGCAGTTTGCCCGGGACAGGGGGTCGGTACGAGCAGTACTTC. Drawing the rest from reference TRBV28 and TRBJ2-7, the complete variable domain is DVKVTQSSRYLVKRTGEKVFLECVQDMDHENMFWYRQDPGLGLRLIYFSYDVKMKEKGDIPEGYSVSREKKERFSLILESASTNQTSMYLCASSLPGTGGRYEQYFGPGTRLTVT.

The chain has TRBV2 and TRBJ1-2; D is undetermined. V lost 2 bases, J lost 8 bases, and 15 bases lay in between. The germline V gene encodes CDR1 SNHLY and CDR2 FYNNEI. The CDR3 runs 14 residues. The CDR3 protein is CASSEFGVAGGYTF. CDR3 in DNA: TGTGCCAGCAGTGAATTTGGGGTAGCGGGGGGCTACACCTTC. Complete variable domain (other parts from reference TRBV2 and TRBJ1-2): EPEVTQTPSHQVTQMGQEVILRCVPISNHLYFYWYRQILGQKVEFLVSFYNNEISEKSEIFDDQFSVERPDGSNFTLKIRSTKLEDSAMYFCASSEFGVAGGYTFGSGTRLTVV.

This clone was seen at least ten times. The chain has TRBV4-1 and TRBJ2-7; D remains ambiguous. With 1 base removed from V and 7 bases from J, the gap between germline ends came to 11 bases. The CDR3 covers 13 residues. Germline CDR1 MGHRA, CDR2 YSYEKL. The CDR3 DNA sequence: TGCGCCAGCAGCCAAGCTCCTAGTTGGGAGCAGTACTTC. Encoded protein: CASSQAPSWEQYF.

The chain uses TRBV25-1 and TRBJ2-7, with D possibly being TRBD1 (5 bases). Germline V CDR1 and CDR2: MGHDK, SYGVNS. V was clipped by 0 bases and J by 2 bases, with 11 bases between them. This CDR3 contains 15 residues. The DNA of the CDR3 is TGTGCCAGCAGTGAATATAGGGGCCAGCCCTACGAGCAGTACTTC. Translating gives CASSEYRGQPYEQYF.